The 8 T cell receptor beta chains given below trace back to one sample, sequenced in a study of vaccination and CD4 T cells after COVID-19 (dated 2022 in TCRdb). Libraries were made using PCR. The data were produced on an Illumina iSeq 100. At the Johns Hopkins FTIC core, DNA from the cultured CD4+ T cells underwent TCR sequencing with the Oncomine TCR Beta short-read assay. TCRdb reprocessed the public reads (quality trimming at Q25 with fastp, clone calling with MiXCR) and kept in-frame beta chains. Each record represents a unique CDR3 protein, reported with the most common genes and DNA among its rows. The sample includes around 10,000 distinct CDR3 sequences, with roughly 44% observed a single time. The top ten hold about 21% of the sample. What the treatment or condition label conveys for this sample: roughly 11-day PBMC culture with coronavirus spike peptide pools or control peptides (ViraFEST assay).

Their antigens are not known. Sequencing was done on a sample of CD4+ T cells from blood, cultured in vitro. These receptors were obtained from a human donor who had recovered from COVID-19.

In its sample, this clonotype was seen a few times. The chain employs TRBV21-1 and TRBJ2-1; TRBD1, as called in the table, went unchecked against the DNA. TRBV21-1 counts as a pseudogene. The CDR3 is 16 amino acids. DNA of the CDR3: TGTGCCAGCAGCAAAGGCGGGACAGGGTCCTACAATGAGCAGTTCTTC. Protein product: CASSKGGTGSYNEQFF.

The chain is built from TRBV9 and TRBJ2-7, with unresolved D. The germline V gene has CDR1 SGDLS and CDR2 YYNGEE. There are 10 residues in the CDR3. V lost 1 base and J 5 bases, leaving 1 base between the germline ends. The CDR3 DNA follows: TGTGCCAGCAGCGTAAACGAGCAGTACTTC. Amino acids: CASSVNEQYF.

The gene calls are TRBV6-2 or TRBV6-3 and TRBJ2-1, with D uncertain. This CDR3 is 15 amino acids long. The V end lost 4 bases, the J end lost 0 bases, and 10 bases lay between the germline ends. CDR1 is MNHEY, CDR2 SVGEGT, per germline. The CDR3 nucleotides read TGTGCCAGCAGTTTCGAACTGAGCTCCTACAATGAGCAGTTCTTC. Protein: CASSFELSSYNEQFF.

The V gene is TRBV10-3, the J gene TRBJ1-2; 7 bases are a match to TRBD1. CDR3 length: 15 residues. Losses at the gene ends were 2 bases for V and 8 bases for J; bases not matched to a gene: 11. Germline CDR1 and CDR2: ENHRY and SYGVKD. CDR3 sequence: CAISEARDSVSGYTF. CDR3 in DNA: TGTGCCATCAGTGAGGCCAGGGACAGCGTGAGCGGCTACACCTTC.

This chain connects TRBV24-1 to TRBJ2-1; 16 nucleotides align to TRBD2. Germline V gives CDR1 KGHDR, CDR2 SFDVKD. The CDR3 loop spans 24 amino acids. After removal of 7 bases from V and 2 bases from J, the junction contained 25 bases not matched to a gene. The CDR3 sequence: CATSPTPGRGTSGGARVPYNEQFF. The CDR3 DNA reads as TGTGCCACCAGCCCAACCCCAGGGAGGGGGACTAGCGGGGGGGCCAGGGTCCCCTACAATGAGCAGTTCTTC.

This chain joins TRBV15 and TRBJ2-1; D not certain. The CDR3 consists of 14 residues. Germline CDR1 is LNHNV and CDR2 is YYDKDF (reference sequence). V was shortened by 0 bases and J by 7 bases, with 10 bases between the two germline ends. DNA for the CDR3: TGTGCCACCAGCAGAGATTTAAGGGTTAATGAGCAGTTCTTC. Translating it yields CATSRDLRVNEQFF.

There are a few counts of this clonotype. The junction departs from the called germline gene at one end, perhaps through a read error. The J gene is TRBJ2-2, the V gene TRBV7-7, with 15 nucleotides matching TRBD2. The CDR3 length is 19 residues. Germline V gene data show CDR1 as SSHAT and CDR2 as FNYEAQ (reference sequence). This CDR3 is CASSLGTSGGRGNTGELFF. The DNA for the CDR3 is TGTGCTAGCAGCCTAGGGACTAGCGGGGGGAGAGGAAACACCGGGGAGCTGTTTTTT. Full variable domain (outside the CDR3, taken from reference TRBV7-7 and TRBJ2-2): GAGVSQSPRYKVTKRGQDVTLRCDPISSHATLYWYQQALGQGPEFLTYFNYEAQPDKSGLPSDRFSAERPEGSISTLTIQRTEQRDSAMYRCASSLGTSGGRGNTGELFFGEGSRLTVL.

A few counts support this clonotype. The chain is built from TRBV25-1 and TRBJ1-1; the D is unclear. This CDR3 region has 12 residues. The V gene's germline CDR1 is MGHDK and CDR2 SYGVNS. With 1 base removed from V and 5 bases from J, the gap between germline ends came to 5 bases. The CDR3 here is CASSELGTEAFF. The CDR3 nucleotides are TGTGCCAGCAGTGAATTGGGTACTGAAGCTTTCTTT. The whole variable domain, filled in from reference TRBV25-1 and TRBJ1-1, reads EADIYQTPRYLVIGTGKKITLECSQTMGHDKMYWYQQDPGMELHLIHYSYGVNSTEKGDLSSESTVSRIRTEHFPLTLESARPSHTSQYLCASSELGTEAFFGQGTRLTVV.